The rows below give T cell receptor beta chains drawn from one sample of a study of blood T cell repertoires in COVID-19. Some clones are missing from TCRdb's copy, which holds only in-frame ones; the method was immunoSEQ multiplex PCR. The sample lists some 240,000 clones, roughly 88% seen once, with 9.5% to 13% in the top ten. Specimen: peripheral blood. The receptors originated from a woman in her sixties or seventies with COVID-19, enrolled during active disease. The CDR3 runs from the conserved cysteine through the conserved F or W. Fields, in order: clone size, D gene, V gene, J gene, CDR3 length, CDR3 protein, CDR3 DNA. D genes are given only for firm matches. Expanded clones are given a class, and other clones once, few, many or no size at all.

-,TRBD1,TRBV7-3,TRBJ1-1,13,CASSSDRVTEAFF,TGTGCCAGCAGCTCAGACAGGGTCACTGAAGCTTTCTTT
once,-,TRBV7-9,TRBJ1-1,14,CASSLAPRTTEAFF,TGTGCCAGCAGCTTAGCGCCCAGAACGACTGAAGCTTTCTTT
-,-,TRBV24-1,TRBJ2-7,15,CATSDSGPRGPEQYF,TGTGCCACCAGTGATTCCGGGCCCAGGGGACCCGAGCAGTACTTC
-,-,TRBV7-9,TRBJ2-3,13,CASQAGETDTQYF,TGTGCCAGCCAGGCCGGGGAAACAGATACGCAGTATTTT
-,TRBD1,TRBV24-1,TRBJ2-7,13,CATADTGGYEQYF,TGTGCCACCGCAGACACAGGGGGCTACGAGCAGTACTTC
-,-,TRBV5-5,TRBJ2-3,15,CASSLGGASTDTQYF,TGTGCCAGCAGCTTGGGTGGAGCTAGCACAGATACGCAGTATTTT
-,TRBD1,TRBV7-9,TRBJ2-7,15,CASSLSGRGSDEQYF,TGTGCCAGCAGCTTATCAGGCAGGGGGTCCGACGAGCAGTACTTC
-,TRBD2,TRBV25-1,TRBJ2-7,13,CASKLAGEHGQYF,TGTGCCAGCAAGTTAGCGGGAGAACACGGGCAGTACTTC
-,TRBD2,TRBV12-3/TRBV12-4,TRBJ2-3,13,CASAGAGTDTQYF,TGTGCCAGCGCGGGAGCCGGCACAGATACGCAGTATTTT
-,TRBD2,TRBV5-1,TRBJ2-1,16,CASSPGTSGSINEQFF,TGCGCCAGCAGCCCTGGGACTAGCGGGAGTATTAATGAGCAGTTCTTC
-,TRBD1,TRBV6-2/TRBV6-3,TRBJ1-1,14,CASSLGTVNTEAFF,TGTGCCAGCAGTTTAGGGACAGTGAACACTGAAGCTTTCTTT
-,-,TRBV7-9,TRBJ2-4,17,CASSLVSGSRAKNIQYF,TGTGCCAGCAGCTTAGTATCCGGCTCCAGGGCCAAAAACATTCAGTACTTC
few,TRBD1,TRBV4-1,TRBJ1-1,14,CASSRTGVNTEAFF,TGCGCCAGCAGCCGAACAGGGGTGAACACTGAAGCTTTCTTT
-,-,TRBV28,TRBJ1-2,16,CASSLRQTYLPDGYTF,TGTGCCAGCAGTTTACGACAGACATATCTTCCGGATGGCTACACCTTC
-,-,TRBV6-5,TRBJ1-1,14,CASSYRGLNTEAFF,TGTGCCAGCAGTTACAGGGGATTGAACACTGAAGCTTTCTTT
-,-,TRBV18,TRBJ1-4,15,CASSPRSSMNEKLFF,TGTGCCAGCTCACCGAGGTCCAGTATGAATGAAAAACTGTTTTTT
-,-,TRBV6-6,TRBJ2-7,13,CASSYDISYEQYF,TGTGCCAGCAGTTACGACATCTCCTACGAGCAGTACTTC
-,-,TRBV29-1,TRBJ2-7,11,CSVASSGKQYF,TGCAGCGTCGCTTCTTCTGGCAAGCAGTACTTC
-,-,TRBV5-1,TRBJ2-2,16,CASSENAEPGTGELFF,TGCGCCAGCAGCGAGAACGCGGAGCCGGGGACCGGGGAGCTGTTTTTT
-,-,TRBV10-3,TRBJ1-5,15,CAISESDRRFQPQHF,TGTGCCATCAGTGAGTCGGATAGGAGGTTTCAGCCCCAGCATTTT